This T cell receptor beta chain was recorded in a study of neurological immune-mediated disorders. TCRdb independently ran MiXCR on the 5' RACE reads; one entry per CDR3 protein. The table includes some 50,000 distinct CDR3 sequences, roughly 2% detected once. This clonotype was found many times. The V end was cut by 0 bases, the J end by 4 bases, with 10 bases between. Germline V CDR1 and CDR2: SGHRS, YFSETQ. The CDR3 has 14 amino acids. J is TRBJ1-1 and V is TRBV5-1; TRBD1 is a possible D gene (5 bases). The sequence came from a woman aged 40-49 years with multiple sclerosis. Sequencing used PBMCs. CDR3 DNA: TGCGCCAGCAGCTTGGGAACAGGCAGCACTGAAGCTTTCTTT. It specifies CASSLGTGSTEAFF.